The rows below give T cell receptor beta chains drawn from one sample of a study of blood T cell repertoires in COVID-19. Only in-frame clones appear in the TCRdb table, and some are missing; sequencing was by immunoSEQ multiplex PCR. The sample consists of 100,000 to 150,000 clones, 92% of them appearing once. The material sequenced was peripheral blood. The source is a man between 45 and 60 years old with COVID-19, enrolled during active disease. Each CDR3 is given with its conserved first and last residue. D genes are given only for firm matches. For some rows the clone size is stated as once, few or many, or as a class when expanded; others skip it.

V	D	J	size	DNA	CDR3
TRBV5-1	.	TRBJ2-5	.	TGCGCCAGCAGCTTGGTTCCGGCAGGGAGGCGAGAGACCCAGTACTTC	CASSLVPAGRRETQYF
TRBV4-1	.	TRBJ2-3	.	TGCGCCAGCAGCCACGGGGATACAGATACGCAGTATTTT	CASSHGDTDTQYF
TRBV9	.	TRBJ2-1	once	TGTGCCAGCAGCGTTACGGACAATGAGCAGTTCTTC	CASSVTDNEQFF
TRBV5-1	.	TRBJ2-7	.	TGCGCCAGCAGTCTTCTCCCCGGTCGGGGAAACGTTGGCGAAGAGCAGTACTTC	CASSLLPGRGNVGEEQYF
TRBV28	TRBD1	TRBJ1-5	.	TGTGCCAGCAGTTTATTACAGGGGGCTCAGCCCCAGCATTTT	CASSLLQGAQPQHF
TRBV7-9	.	TRBJ2-2	.	TGTGCCAGCAGCTTCTCGAACACCGGGGAGCTGTTTTTT	CASSFSNTGELFF
TRBV5-4	TRBD2	TRBJ2-3	.	TGTGCCAGCAGCAGAGGGGTCGGGACTAGCGGGTTTAGCACAGATACGCAGTATTTT	CASSRGVGTSGFSTDTQYF
TRBV19	TRBD1	TRBJ1-5	.	TGTGCCAGTACTCATAGAGGCCCGCGGACAGGGGTAAATCAGCCCCAGCATTTT	CASTHRGPRTGVNQPQHF
TRBV5-1	TRBD1	TRBJ1-6	.	TGCGCCAGCAGCTTGGTGGGACAGGCAAATTCACCCCTCCACTTT	CASSLVGQANSPLHF
TRBV11-2	.	TRBJ2-7	.	TGTGCCAGCAGCTTAGATTGGGGCGGGACTGGCTACGAGCAGTACTTC	CASSLDWGGTGYEQYF